These 27 T cell receptor beta chains were all obtained from the same sample, sequenced in a study of control samples from healthy donors and cancer patients. Assay used: immunoSEQ multiplex PCR; TCRdb lists only in-frame clones, some missing. Among about 140,000 clones listed, roughly 92% were seen once. The sequencing input was blood. The receptors here all came from a man between 25 and 39 years old in good health.

The gene calls are TRBV25-1 and TRBJ1-1, with TRBD1 as a possible D gene (6 bases). The CDR3 spans 15 residues. The germline CDR1 and CDR2 sequences are MGHDK and SYGVNS. V was trimmed by 4 bases and J by 4 bases, leaving 16 bases between them. The CDR3 DNA reads TGTGCCAGCAGTGTACAGGGTGTAGGGACCACTGAAGCTTTCTTT. As protein: CASSVQGVGTTEAFF.

V usage is TRBV6-2 or TRBV6-3 and J usage is TRBJ2-7; D ambiguous. V was cut by 6 bases and J by 2 bases, with 5 bases left in between. The CDR3 is 11 residues long. Germline V gene sequence: CDR1 MNHEY, CDR2 SVGEGT. CDR3 nucleotides: TGTGCCAGCAGCCTGACCTACGAGCAGTACTTC. Translation: CASSLTYEQYF.

The rearrangement links TRBV5-5 to TRBJ1-5; 12 bases match TRBD1. The CDR3 has 16 amino acids. Germline V gene lookup returns CDR1 SGHKS and CDR2 YYEKEE (reference sequence). With 3 bases clipped from V and 6 bases from J, the junction kept 7 bases outside the gene matches. For the CDR3, the DNA is TGTGCCAGCAGCTCATCCGGGACAGGGGGCTTTCAGCCCCAGCATTTT. Translating gives CASSSSGTGGFQPQHF.

This chain connects TRBV15 to TRBJ1-2; no clear D gene. V shed 1 base and J shed 4 bases, with 13 bases lying between them. In germline, CDR1 is LNHNV, CDR2 YYDKDF (reference sequence). The CDR3 covers 15 residues. CDR3 region: CATSRGGNVVYGYTF. DNA for the CDR3: TGTGCCACCAGCAGAGGGGGTAACGTGGTCTATGGCTACACCTTC.

This clone was seen just once. The J gene is TRBJ1-1, the V gene TRBV6-1, with a weak D call TRBD1 (5 bases). The CDR3 spans 15 residues. Trimming shortened V by 2 bases and J by 9 bases, and 19 bases separated the two germline ends. CDR1 is MNHNS, CDR2 SASEGT, per germline. CDR3 bases: TGTGCCAGCAGTGAATCAAGCGGGGGGGGTGGTAAAGCTTTCTTT. Its protein is CASSESSGGGGKAFF.

This chain links TRBV30 with TRBJ2-7; D unresolved. The V end lost 3 bases, the J end lost 2 bases, and 17 bases lay between the germline ends. CDR1 and CDR2 from the germline V gene are GTSNPN and SVGIG (reference sequence). CDR3 length: 15 amino acids. As DNA, the CDR3 is TGTGCCTGGAGCCGAACTCCGGGTCGAGCCTACGAGCAGTACTTC. Translation: CAWSRTPGRAYEQYF. Looking up the rest from reference TRBV30 and TRBJ2-7 gives the full variable domain: SQTIHQWPATLVQPVGSPLSLECTVEGTSNPNLYWYRQAAGRGLQLLFYSVGIGQISSEVPQNLSASRPQDRQFILSSKKLLLSDSGFYLCAWSRTPGRAYEQYFGPGTRLTVT.

The chain joins TRBV18 to TRBJ2-5, with D perhaps TRBD1 (6 bases). This CDR3 region has 12 residues. Germline CDR1 is KGHSH and CDR2 is LQKENI. The germline V and J ends were trimmed by 5 bases and 3 bases, with 7 bases remaining between them. Here the CDR3 DNA reads TGTGCCAGCTCAAACAGGGAAGAGACCCAGTACTTC. Its protein is CASSNREETQYF.

The V and J genes are TRBV4-1 and TRBJ2-1; D is tentatively TRBD1 or TRBD2 (5 bases each). The CDR3 covers 18 residues. The V end was cut by 4 bases, the J end by 0 bases, with 19 bases between. Germline loops: CDR1 MGHRA, CDR2 YSYEKL. This chain's CDR3 is CASSRPTQQGVSYNEQFF. CDR3 bases: TGCGCCAGCAGCCGGCCAACCCAGCAGGGAGTCTCCTACAATGAGCAGTTCTTC.

The DNA of the CDR3 is TGCGCCAGCAGCCACACAAAACCGGGACACAGGGCTTTCCAGTCTGGAAACACCATATATTTT. It translates to CASSHTKPGHRAFQSGNTIYF. This rearrangement joins TRBV4-3 to TRBJ1-3, with TRBD1 as a possible D gene (6 bases). V dropped 3 bases and J dropped 1 base, with 28 bases sitting between them. Germline lookup yields CDR1 LGHNA and CDR2 YSLEER. The length of the CDR3 is 21 residues.

The V call is TRBV29-1, the J call TRBJ1-1; D may be TRBD1 (5 bases). The germline V gene has CDR1 SQVTM and CDR2 ANQGSEA. V lost 8 bases to trimming and J lost 5 bases, with 21 bases between them. The CDR3 extends over 14 amino acids. CDR3 bases: TGCAGCTCCCTGGACGCGGGGGTTTGGACTGAAGCTTTCTTT. Protein: CSSLDAGVWTEAFF.

This rearrangement joins TRBV19 to TRBJ2-1, with TRBD2 matching over 8 bases. Germline loops: CDR1 LNHDA, CDR2 SQIVND (reference sequence). The V and J ends lost 4 bases and 0 bases, in that order; junction bases with no gene match: 5. This CDR3 spans 16 amino acids. CDR3 residues: CASSTFGRGSYNEQFF. The CDR3 coding sequence is TGTGCCAGTAGTACGTTCGGGAGGGGCTCCTACAATGAGCAGTTCTTC.

The chain links TRBV28 to TRBJ1-1, with D unresolved. CDR1 MDHEN and CDR2 SYDVKM come from the germline V gene. This CDR3 has 16 amino acids. V was trimmed by 3 bases and J by 4 bases, leaving 18 bases between them. This CDR3 is CASSFRSVSFATEAFF. CDR3 coding DNA: TGTGCCAGCAGTTTTCGGTCAGTTTCTTTTGCCACTGAAGCTTTCTTT.

The chain uses TRBV6-4 and TRBJ2-1; 8 bases are shared with TRBD2. Germline trimming cut 0 bases from V and 3 bases from J; bases unmatched to any gene: 4. CDR1 and CDR2 from the germline V gene are MRHNA and SNTAGT. The length of the CDR3 is 16 residues. The CDR3 loop reads CASSDSGAGDYNEQFF. DNA of the CDR3: TGTGCCAGCAGTGACTCCGGAGCGGGGGACTACAATGAGCAGTTCTTC.

The chain links TRBV30 to TRBJ2-7; D gene ambiguous. From germline, CDR1 is GTSNPN and CDR2 SVGIG (reference sequence). The V gene lost 1 base and the J gene lost 9 bases, with 16 bases spanning the gap. This CDR3 has 13 residues. The CDR3, as DNA: TGTGCCTGGAGTGCGGCTACTCTACGCGGGCAGTACTTC. This translates into CAWSAATLRGQYF.

The chain carries TRBV3-1 (or the pseudogene TRBV3-2) and TRBJ2-7; no definite D call. In germline, CDR1 is LGHDT, CDR2 YNNKEL (reference sequence). V lost 0 bases, J lost 5 bases, and 8 bases lay in between. CDR3 length equals 13 residues. CDR3 sequence (DNA): TGTGCCAGCAGCCAAGACATAGGGAACGAGCAGTACTTC. It codes for CASSQDIGNEQYF.

The CDR3: CASTRTGNGNQPQHF. The CDR3 bases are TGTGCCAGCACCCGGACAGGGAACGGCAATCAGCCCCAGCATTTT. The chain has TRBV6-5 and TRBJ1-5, with 8 bases aligning to TRBD1. CDR3 length: 15 residues. V was clipped by 7 bases and J by 2 bases; unmatched bases: 7. Germline CDR1 MNHEY, CDR2 SVGAGI.

The CDR3, as DNA: TGTGCCACCAGCAGAGACAGGGCGGGTCCCAATGAGCAGTTCTTC. This encodes CATSRDRAGPNEQFF. The chain uses TRBV15 and TRBJ2-1; D may be TRBD1 or TRBD2 (5 bases each). This CDR3 spans 15 amino acids. Trimming removed 0 bases at V and 6 bases at J, with 12 bases between. CDR1 and CDR2 (germline): LNHNV, YYDKDF (reference sequence).

The CDR3 sequence: CSASALAGDTYNEQFF. The CDR3, as DNA: TGCAGTGCTAGTGCACTAGCGGGAGACACATACAATGAGCAGTTCTTC. V gene TRBV20-1 combines with J gene TRBJ2-1; 11 nucleotides line up with TRBD2. CDR1 DFQATT and CDR2 SNEGSKA come from the germline V gene (reference sequence). V dropped 3 bases and J dropped 4; count of bases not matched to a gene: 8. This CDR3 has 16 residues.

CDR3: CASSLEVNTEAFF. Written as DNA, the CDR3 is TGTGCCAGCAGCTTGGAGGTGAACACTGAAGCTTTCTTT. The chain employs TRBV5-5 and TRBJ1-1; D gene ambiguous. The germline gives CDR1 SGHKS, CDR2 YYEKEE (reference sequence). The length of the CDR3 is 13 residues. Between the trimmed V and J ends, which lost 0 bases and 0 bases, there was a span of 3 bases.

About this clone: An end of the junction does not agree with germline; a read error may underlie this. V usage is TRBV7-7 and J usage is TRBJ1-5; D call uncertain. The CDR3 is 17 residues long. Germline lookup yields CDR1 SSHAT and CDR2 FNYEAQ (reference sequence). CDR3 loop: CASSTGHDKDTNQPQHF. The CDR3 DNA reads TGTGCTAGCAGCACCGGGCATGACAAAGACACCAATCAGCCCCAGCATTTT.

The chain links TRBV28 to TRBJ1-4, with 7 bases matching TRBD1. The germline V gene encodes CDR1 MDHEN and CDR2 SYDVKM. The CDR3 extends over 16 amino acids. Unmatched junction bases numbered 10, after V lost 4 bases and J lost 5 bases. CDR3 loop: CASSSSKGARNEKLFF. In nucleotides, the CDR3 is TGTGCCAGCAGTTCCTCAAAGGGGGCGCGCAATGAAAAACTGTTTTTT.

The chain carries TRBV5-5 and TRBJ2-3, with D perhaps TRBD1 (6 bases). Trimming pared 4 bases from V and 7 bases from J, leaving 13 bases between. CDR1 and CDR2 (germline): SGHKS, YYEKEE (reference sequence). The CDR3 is 13 residues long. As DNA, the CDR3 is TGTGCCAGCAGCCCTAACAGGGAAAATACGCAGTATTTT. This sequence encodes CASSPNRENTQYF.

The V and J genes are TRBV7-2 and TRBJ2-1; weak D call: TRBD1 (5 bases). Germline CDR1 and CDR2: SGHTA and FQGNSA. V lost 5 bases, J lost 9 bases, and 17 bases lay in between. The CDR3 loop spans 14 amino acids. CDR3 protein: CASSPGWVGLEQFF. The DNA for the CDR3 is TGTGCCAGCAGCCCCGGTTGGGTGGGGCTTGAGCAGTTCTTC.

The chain couples TRBV19 to TRBJ1-6; D perhaps matches TRBD1 (5 bases). Germline CDR1 reads LNHDA; CDR2 reads SQIVND (reference sequence). The CDR3 length is 13 residues. V shed 9 bases and J shed 9 bases, with 15 bases lying between them. The CDR3 protein is CASRGDLSSPLHF. The CDR3 coding sequence is TGTGCCAGCAGAGGGGACCTGAGTTCACCCCTCCACTTT.

This chain uses TRBV11-3 with TRBJ2-5; 13 bases align to TRBD2. Per the germline V gene, CDR1 is SGHNT and CDR2 is YENEEA. The CDR3 length is 16 residues. V dropped 4 bases and J dropped 5; count of bases not matched to a gene: 7. Here the CDR3 reads CASSSGLAGDWETQYF. CDR3 DNA sequence: TGTGCCAGCAGCTCAGGACTAGCGGGAGACTGGGAGACCCAGTACTTC.

The chain is built from TRBV12-3 or TRBV12-4 and TRBJ2-7, with 7 nucleotides matching TRBD2. The CDR3 covers 13 residues. J lost 5 bases, V lost 6 bases, and 7 bases had no gene match. The CDR3 DNA sequence: TGTGCCAGCAGGAGCGGGACGGACCACGAGCAGTACTTC. It codes for CASRSGTDHEQYF.

This chain connects TRBV28 to TRBJ2-2, with 7 bases that match TRBD1. In germline, CDR1 is MDHEN, CDR2 SYDVKM. The CDR3 length is 15 residues. V trimming: 5 bases; J trimming: 1 base; junction bases outside the gene matches: 4. CDR3 residues: CASSLWTGNTGELFF. The DNA of the CDR3 is TGTGCCAGCAGTCTTTGGACAGGGAACACCGGGGAGCTGTTTTTT.